The following is a T cell receptor beta chain sequence with its context. TCRdb re-called the 5' RACE reads, yielding one record per CDR3 amino acid sequence without DNA. The repertoire shows fewer than 450,000 distinct CDR3 sequences; the top ten hold 2.5% to 3%. The CDR3 covers 12 residues. Germline CDR1 MDHEN, CDR2 SYDVKM. The data were obtained in a study of monozygotic twins with inflammatory bowel disease. The chain recombines TRBV28 with TRBJ1-5. The receptor comes from a human donor with ulcerative colitis or Crohn's disease, or a healthy co-twin of an affected twin (not recorded which). The specimen was blood. CDR3 sequence: CASSFLHQPQHF.